One and the same sample provided the 14 T cell receptor beta chains below, sequenced in a study of T-cell memory formation after mild COVID-19. Each CDR3 protein is one row after TCRdb ran MiXCR on the 5' RACE reads. The table includes roughly 480,000 distinct CDR3 sequences, 25% detected once. The specimen sequenced was PBMCs or a T cell subset sorted from them (not recorded which). These receptors were collected from an adult woman who had mild COVID-19 (a few samples of this study predate the infection). Cell type and time point are not known.

The chain combines TRBV6-1 with TRBJ1-1; weak D call: TRBD1 (6 bases). CDR1 is MNHNS and CDR2 is SASEGT in the germline V gene. The CDR3 spans 13 residues. Trimming shortened V by 11 bases and J by 3 bases, and 16 bases separated the two germline ends. CDR3 nucleotide sequence: TGTGCCGGAAATAGGGGGGGTTACACTGAAGCTTTCTTT. Residues: CAGNRGGYTEAFF.

This sequence joins TRBV7-9 and TRBJ1-1, with D unclear. This CDR3 has 14 amino acids. The germline CDR1 and CDR2 sequences are SEHNR and FQNEAQ (reference sequence). V lost 1 base to trimming and J lost 1 base, with 7 bases between them. The CDR3 sequence: CASSLVSQNTEAFF. The CDR3, as DNA: TGTGCCAGCAGCTTAGTGAGCCAGAACACTGAAGCTTTCTTT. Together with reference TRBV7-9 and TRBJ1-1, the CDR3 gives the full variable domain: DTGVSQNPRHKITKRGQNVTFRCDPISEHNRLYWYRQTLGQGPEFLTYFQNEAQLEKSRLLSDRFSAERPKGSFSTLEIQRTEQGDSAMYLCASSLVSQNTEAFFGQGTRLTVV.

This clonotype was counted a few times. The chain uses TRBV9 and TRBJ2-3; D gene uncertain. Germline CDR1 reads SGDLS; CDR2 reads YYNGEE. The CDR3 extends over 15 amino acids. V gave up 4 bases and J gave up 6 bases, with 18 bases separating them. CDR3 sequence (DNA): TGTGCCAGCAGCCATTCCGACTCGGTGACGGATACGCAGTATTTT. Protein product: CASSHSDSVTDTQYF.

The chain combines TRBV3-1 with TRBJ2-2; D gene ambiguous. Trimming removed 6 bases at V and 4 bases at J, with 9 bases between. In germline, CDR1 is LGHDT, CDR2 YNNKEL (reference sequence). The CDR3 extends over 13 amino acids. CDR3 sequence: CASSQARTGELFF. The DNA for the CDR3 is TGTGCCAGCAGTCAGGCCCGCACCGGGGAGCTGTTTTTT.

V is TRBV7-2 and J is TRBJ2-4; a possible D gene is TRBD2 (6 bases). The CDR3 loop spans 14 amino acids. Looked up from germline, CDR1 is SGHTA and CDR2 is FQGNSA. V shed 5 bases and J shed 0 bases, with 8 bases lying between them. The CDR3 is CASSGGLAKNIQYF. The CDR3 coding sequence is TGTGCCAGCAGCGGGGGACTAGCCAAAAACATTCAGTACTTC.

The rearrangement uses TRBV24-1 and TRBJ2-2, with 7 nucleotides matching TRBD1. V was clipped by 7 bases and J by 1 base; unmatched bases: 2. This CDR3 has 14 amino acids. The germline V gene encodes CDR1 KGHDR and CDR2 SFDVKD. CDR3 coding DNA: TGTGCCACCAGGGCAGGGGGGAACACCGGGGAGCTGTTTTTT. This codes for CATRAGGNTGELFF.

In its sample, this clonotype was seen a few times. The chain recombines TRBV27 with TRBJ2-2, with TRBD1 identical over 10 bases. J lost 4 bases, V lost 1 base, and 3 bases had no gene match. The length of the CDR3 is 16 residues. Germline CDR1 and CDR2: MNHEY and SMNVEV (reference sequence). The CDR3 protein is CASSLFRTGGTGELFF. CDR3 bases: TGTGCCAGCAGTTTATTTCGGACAGGGGGCACCGGGGAGCTGTTTTTT.

This clonotype was counted at least ten times. V is TRBV6-7 and J is TRBJ2-1; no firm D call. TRBV6-7 is an ORF, with its function uncertain. The CDR3 extends over 16 amino acids. Trimming pared 0 bases from V and 12 bases from J, leaving 21 bases between. The CDR3 spells CASSYSSIPTGEVQFF. Written as DNA, the CDR3 is TGTGCCAGCAGTTACTCGAGTATCCCTACTGGAGAGGTGCAGTTCTTC.

In this sample, this clonotype turned up many times. The chain uses TRBV7-3 and TRBJ2-5; 8 positions match TRBD2. Trimming cost V 1 base and J 0 bases; bases outside gene matches: 7. Germline V gene sequence: CDR1 SGHTA, CDR2 FQGTGA. CDR3 size: 17 residues. Written as DNA, the CDR3 is TGTGCCAGCAGCTTAAGAGGGGCGGGAGGTTACCAAGAGACCCAGTACTTC. Encoded protein: CASSLRGAGGYQETQYF.

This clonotype was counted only a few times. The chain couples TRBV15 to TRBJ2-7; no definite D call. This CDR3 spans 13 amino acids. The V and J ends lost 0 bases and 3 bases respectively, with 6 bases between them. CDR1 and CDR2 (germline): LNHNV, YYDKDF (reference sequence). Written as DNA, the CDR3 is TGTGCCACCAGCAGAGATAAGAGCTACGAGCAGTACTTC. The encoded protein is CATSRDKSYEQYF.

There are a few counts of this clonotype. The gene calls are TRBV7-9 and TRBJ2-1; possibly TRBD2 for D (7 bases). V was clipped by 5 bases and J by 6 bases, with 17 bases between them. The CDR3 loop spans 15 amino acids. Germline V gene data show CDR1 as SEHNR and CDR2 as FQNEAQ (reference sequence). The CDR3 here is CASSPLGGPINEQFF. CDR3 bases: TGTGCCAGCAGCCCCCTCGGGGGGCCTATCAATGAGCAGTTCTTC.

The chain carries TRBV5-6 and TRBJ1-2, with D hard to call. The CDR3 has 17 amino acids. Trimming took off 4 bases at V and 0 bases at J, with 19 bases between the two ends. Germline CDR1 SGHDT, CDR2 YYEEEE. CDR3 in DNA: TGTGCCAGCAGCGAAGGTAAATGGGCCCGAGCTAACTATGGCTACACCTTC. It yields the protein CASSEGKWARANYGYTF.

This clonotype was detected only a few times. The chain combines TRBV12-3 or TRBV12-4 with TRBJ1-2; D remains ambiguous. With 3 bases removed from V and 10 bases from J, the gap between germline ends came to 12 bases. The CDR3 is 12 residues long. The CDR3 nucleotides read TGTGCCAGCAGTTTTTCCCCCGGGTCCTACACCTTC. Amino acid sequence: CASSFSPGSYTF.

The gene calls are TRBV11-3 and TRBJ2-3; maybe TRBD2 (6 bases). Germline V gene lookup returns CDR1 SGHNT and CDR2 YENEEA. V was shortened by 5 bases and J by 5 bases, with 11 bases between the two germline ends. CDR3 size: 13 residues. This CDR3 reads CASSQYSGDTQYF. CDR3 coding DNA: TGTGCCAGCAGCCAATATAGCGGAGATACGCAGTATTTT.